This T cell receptor beta chain was sequenced for a study of T cell responses to AZD1222 COVID-19 vaccine (dated by TCRdb to the early 2020s). Study-wide context: TCR sequencing was performed for 230 to 250 trial participants, of whom some 200 were given two doses of AZD1222 and around 26 were given two doses of MenACWY control vaccine. Trial participants were enrolled by age into 18-55, 56-69 and 70-plus year subgroups, with around 150, 28 and 57 TCR-sequenced participants respectively.

The CDR3 regions of human TCRbeta chains were analyzed by immunosequencing. Under the source paper's analysis protocol: TCRs in the repertoires were matched against a reference library of SARS-CoV-2-specific TCRs that had been generated with the MIRA antigen-specificity platform. Breadth was defined as the fraction of unique TCRs that were SARS-CoV-2-associated. Depth was defined as the fraction of total T cells that were SARS-CoV-2-associated. Each spike-specific TCR was assigned to its reactive spike region and to a CD4 or CD8 class using the MIRA data. Log10-transformed breadth and depth values were compared by one-way ANOVA with Sidak's multiple comparisons tests. TCRdb took this table from immuneACCESS and kept in-frame rearrangements with V and J called. Such tables lack part of the clones; where checked against another copy, unresolved V genes explain under half of the gap, and the rest is unexplained. From that table come the V and J calls and clone size; the DNA was used to work out D and trimming. The sample data list about 120,000 clones, and around 90% of these were observed just once. Just over 4% of the sample is in the top ten clones.

The study at large found these results: Because no samples from the day 14 peak response were available, repertoires could be characterized only after the peak T cell response. Conclusions about previously exposed vaccinees were limited because only a handful of AZD1222 recipients were SARS-CoV-2 seropositive at baseline. Participants were mostly white British and included more females than males, and it was suggested by the authors that clonal diversity may have been underestimated. A significant rise in spike-specific TCR breadth and depth was observed after two AZD1222 doses relative to day 0 and relative to MenACWY recipients. CD4 TCRs associated with the vaccine covered the entire spike protein, and the dominant responses were in regions 160-218 and 743-854. In the small 56-69-year group, the increase in depth fell short of significance, most likely because of low power. Reportedly, close to half of the unique spike-specific TCRs recognized epitopes lying outside the regions that are mutated in the B.1.351 and B.1.1.7 variants.

V was cut back by 3 bases and J by 10 bases, leaving a gap of 19 bases between them. The germline V gene (reference sequence) sets CDR1 to DFQATT and CDR2 to SNEGSKA. The CDR3 covers 15 residues, taking in both the cysteine and the phenylalanine. The entry retains the CDR3 DNA only, 45 bases that are in frame from base 1. In regard to this clone: What antigen it recognizes has not been identified. Per-base quality was not reported, and no clone a single base away is much larger than it.

Explained via the paper, the time point label denotes: about 28 days (+/-7) after the second vaccine dose. In light of the paper, this sample's treatment or condition label describes: meningococcal conjugate vaccine given as trial control. Samples from vaccinated people were obtained from the UK trials COV001 and COV002, which included a single-blind randomized controlled phase 2/3 trial of AZD1222 (ChAdOx1 nCoV-19) in healthy adults. For TCRbeta chain sequencing, PBMC samples from trial participants were taken at day 0 and at day 28 after the second dose. The TCR sequence derives from an adult who received the MenACWY meningococcal vaccine as a control. The sample consisted of peripheral blood, taken 28 days after the second dose of the MenACWY control vaccine. The rearranged segments are TRBV20-1 and TRBJ1-6; the D gene is possibly TRBD1, with 5 bases matching. Read as DNA, the sequence is TGCAGTGCTAGTCCCCAAGGACAATTGGGATCACCCCTCCACTTT. This translates into CSASPQGQLGSPLHF.